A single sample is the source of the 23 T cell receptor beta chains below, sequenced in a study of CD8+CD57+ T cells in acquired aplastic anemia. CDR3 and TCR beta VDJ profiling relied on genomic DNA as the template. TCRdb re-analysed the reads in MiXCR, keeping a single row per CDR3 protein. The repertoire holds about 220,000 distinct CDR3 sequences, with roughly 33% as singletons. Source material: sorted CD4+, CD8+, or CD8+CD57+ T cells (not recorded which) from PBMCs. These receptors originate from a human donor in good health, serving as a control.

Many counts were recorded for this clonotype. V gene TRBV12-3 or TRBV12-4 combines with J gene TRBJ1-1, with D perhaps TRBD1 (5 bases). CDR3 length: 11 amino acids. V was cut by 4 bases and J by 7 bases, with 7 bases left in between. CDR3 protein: CASSSQGEAFF. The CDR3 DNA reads TGTGCCAGCAGTTCCCAGGGTGAAGCTTTCTTT.

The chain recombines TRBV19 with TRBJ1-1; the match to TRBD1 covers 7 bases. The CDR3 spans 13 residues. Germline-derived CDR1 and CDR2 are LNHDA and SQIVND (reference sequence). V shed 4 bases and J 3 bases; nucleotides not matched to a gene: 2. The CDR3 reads CASSRQGYTEAFF. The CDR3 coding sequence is TGTGCCAGTAGTAGACAGGGTTACACTGAAGCTTTCTTT.

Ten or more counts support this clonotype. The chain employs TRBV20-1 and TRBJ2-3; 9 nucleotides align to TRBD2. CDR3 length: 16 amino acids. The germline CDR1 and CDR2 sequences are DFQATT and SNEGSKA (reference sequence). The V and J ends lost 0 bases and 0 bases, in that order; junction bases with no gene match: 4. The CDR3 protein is CSARDNLAGSTDTQYF. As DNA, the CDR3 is TGCAGTGCTAGAGATAACCTAGCGGGAAGCACAGATACGCAGTATTTT.

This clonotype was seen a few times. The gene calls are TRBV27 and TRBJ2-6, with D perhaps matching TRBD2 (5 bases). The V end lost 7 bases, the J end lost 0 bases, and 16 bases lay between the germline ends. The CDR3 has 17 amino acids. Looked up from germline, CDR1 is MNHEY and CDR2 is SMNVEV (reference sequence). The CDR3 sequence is CASTPDVRVSGANVLTF. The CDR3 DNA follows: TGTGCCAGCACACCGGATGTGAGGGTCTCTGGGGCCAACGTCCTGACTTTC.

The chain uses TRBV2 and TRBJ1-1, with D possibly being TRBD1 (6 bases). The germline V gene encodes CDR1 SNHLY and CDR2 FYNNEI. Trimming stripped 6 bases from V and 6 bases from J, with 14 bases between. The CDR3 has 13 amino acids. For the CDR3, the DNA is TGTGCCAGCAGCTTCGGGGGCAGCGCTGAAGCTTTCTTT. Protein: CASSFGGSAEAFF.

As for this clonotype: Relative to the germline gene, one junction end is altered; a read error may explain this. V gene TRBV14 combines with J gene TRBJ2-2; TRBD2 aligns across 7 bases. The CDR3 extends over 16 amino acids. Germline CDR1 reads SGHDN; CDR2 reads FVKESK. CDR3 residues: CASSQRAGANTGELLF. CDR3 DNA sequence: TGTGCCAGCAGCCAAAGGGCGGGAGCGAACACCGGGGAGCTGCTTTTT.

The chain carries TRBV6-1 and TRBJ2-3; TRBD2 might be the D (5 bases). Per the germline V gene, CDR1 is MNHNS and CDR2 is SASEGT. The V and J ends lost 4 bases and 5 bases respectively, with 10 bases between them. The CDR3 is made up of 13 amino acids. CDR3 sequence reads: CASSAGYIDTQYF. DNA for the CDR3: TGTGCCAGCAGTGCGGGATACATAGATACGCAGTATTTT.

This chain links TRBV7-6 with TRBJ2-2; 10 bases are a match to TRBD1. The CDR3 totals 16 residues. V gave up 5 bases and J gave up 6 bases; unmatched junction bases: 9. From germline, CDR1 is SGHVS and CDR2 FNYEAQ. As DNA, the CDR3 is TGTGCCAGCAGCCGGACAGGACAGGGGGGGGCCGGGGAGCTGTTTTTT. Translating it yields CASSRTGQGGAGELFF.

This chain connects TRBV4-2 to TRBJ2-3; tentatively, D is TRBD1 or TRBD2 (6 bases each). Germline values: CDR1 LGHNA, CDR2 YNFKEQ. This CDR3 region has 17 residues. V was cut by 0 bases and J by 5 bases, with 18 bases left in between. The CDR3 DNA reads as TGTGCCAGCAGCCAAGATCAAGTGGGGGGCATCCGAGATACGCAGTATTTT. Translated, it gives CASSQDQVGGIRDTQYF.

The CDR3 DNA is TGTGCCAGCAGCTTAACCCCGAATGGGATGAACACTGAAGCTTTCTTT. The encoded protein is CASSLTPNGMNTEAFF. V is TRBV11-2 and J is TRBJ1-1; no clear D gene. Germline values: CDR1 SGHAT, CDR2 FQNNGV. V was trimmed by 2 bases and J by 0 bases, leaving 13 bases between them. The CDR3 is 16 residues long.

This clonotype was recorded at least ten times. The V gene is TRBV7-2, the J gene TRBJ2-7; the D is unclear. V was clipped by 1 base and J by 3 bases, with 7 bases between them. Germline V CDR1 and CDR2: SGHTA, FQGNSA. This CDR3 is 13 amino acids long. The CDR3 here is CASSLGQYYEQYF. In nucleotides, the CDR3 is TGTGCCAGCAGCTTAGGTCAGTACTACGAGCAGTACTTC.

The CDR3 is CASSVQPRGTGARYGYTF. The CDR3 bases are TGTGCCAGCAGTGTTCAACCCCGCGGGACAGGGGCTCGCTATGGCTACACCTTC. The chain couples TRBV27 to TRBJ1-2; 10 bases are shared with TRBD1. J gave up 4 bases and V 5 bases, and 16 bases lay outside the gene matches. CDR1 MNHEY and CDR2 SMNVEV come from the germline V gene (reference sequence). This CDR3 spans 18 amino acids.

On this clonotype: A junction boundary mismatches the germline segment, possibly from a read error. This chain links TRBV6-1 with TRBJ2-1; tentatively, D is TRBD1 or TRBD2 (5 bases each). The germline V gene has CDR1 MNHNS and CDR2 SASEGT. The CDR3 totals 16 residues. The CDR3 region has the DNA TGTGCCAGCGGTGAAGCTCCGGGACCTACCTACAATGAGCAGTTCTTC. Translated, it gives CASGEAPGPTYNEQFF.

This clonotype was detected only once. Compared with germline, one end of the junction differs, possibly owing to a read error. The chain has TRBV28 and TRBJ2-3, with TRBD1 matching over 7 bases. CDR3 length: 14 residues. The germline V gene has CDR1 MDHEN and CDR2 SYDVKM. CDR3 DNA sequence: TGTGCCAGCAGCCCTTTTACAGGGGCGGATAGGCAGTATTTT. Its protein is CASSPFTGADRQYF. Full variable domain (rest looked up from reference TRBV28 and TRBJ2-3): DVKVTQSSRYLVKRTGEKVFLECVQDMDHENMFWYRQDPGLGLRLIYFSYDVKMKEKGDIPEGYSVSREKKERFSLILESASTNQTSMYLCASSPFTGADRQYFGPGTRLTVL.

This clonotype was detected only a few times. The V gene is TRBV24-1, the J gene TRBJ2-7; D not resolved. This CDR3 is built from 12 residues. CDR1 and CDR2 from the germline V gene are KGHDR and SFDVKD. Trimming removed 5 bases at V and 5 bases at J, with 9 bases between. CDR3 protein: CATSAGIHEQYF. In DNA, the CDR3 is TGTGCCACCAGTGCAGGAATCCACGAGCAGTACTTC.

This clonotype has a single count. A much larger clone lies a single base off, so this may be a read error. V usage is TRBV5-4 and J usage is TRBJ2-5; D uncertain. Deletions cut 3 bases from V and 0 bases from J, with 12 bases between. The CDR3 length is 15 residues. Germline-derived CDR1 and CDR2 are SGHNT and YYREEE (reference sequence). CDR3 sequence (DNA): TGTGCCAGCAGCTACCCTGGCGGCAACCAAGAGACCCAGTACTTC. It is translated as CASSYPGGNQETQYF.

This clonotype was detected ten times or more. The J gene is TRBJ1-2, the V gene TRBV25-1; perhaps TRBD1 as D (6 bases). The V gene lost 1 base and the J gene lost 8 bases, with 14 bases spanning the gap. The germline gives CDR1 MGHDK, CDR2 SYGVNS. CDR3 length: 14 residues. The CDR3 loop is CASSESGTSAGYTF. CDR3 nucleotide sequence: TGTGCCAGCAGTGAATCGGGGACATCCGCGGGCTACACCTTC.

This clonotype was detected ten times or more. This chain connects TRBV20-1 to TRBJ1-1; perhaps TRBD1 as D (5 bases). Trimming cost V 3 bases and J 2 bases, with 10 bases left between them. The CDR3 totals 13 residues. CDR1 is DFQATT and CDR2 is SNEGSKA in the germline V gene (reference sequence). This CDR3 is CSARGTGNTEAFF. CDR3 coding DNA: TGCAGTGCTAGGGGAACAGGTAACACTGAAGCTTTCTTT.

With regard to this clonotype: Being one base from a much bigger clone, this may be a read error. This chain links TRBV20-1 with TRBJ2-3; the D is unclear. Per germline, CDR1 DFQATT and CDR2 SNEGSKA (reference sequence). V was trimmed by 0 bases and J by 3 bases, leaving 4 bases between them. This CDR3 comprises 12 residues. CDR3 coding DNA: TGCAGTGCTAGAGAGGTGACAGATACGCAGTATTTT. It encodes CSAREVTDTQYF.

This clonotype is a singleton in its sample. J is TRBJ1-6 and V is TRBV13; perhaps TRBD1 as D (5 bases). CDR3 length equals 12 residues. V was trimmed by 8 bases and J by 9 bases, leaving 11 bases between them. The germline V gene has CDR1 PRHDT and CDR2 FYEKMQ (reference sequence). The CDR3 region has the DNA TGTGCCAGCCGGGACTACGGTTCACCCCTCCACTTT. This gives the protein CASRDYGSPLHF.

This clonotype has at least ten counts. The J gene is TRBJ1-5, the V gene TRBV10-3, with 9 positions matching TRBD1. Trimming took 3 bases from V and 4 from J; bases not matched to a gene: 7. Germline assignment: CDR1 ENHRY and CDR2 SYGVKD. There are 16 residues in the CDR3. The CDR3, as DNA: TGTGCCATCAGTGAAAACACAGGGGGCCAGAATCAGCCCCAGCATTTT. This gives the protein CAISENTGGQNQPQHF.

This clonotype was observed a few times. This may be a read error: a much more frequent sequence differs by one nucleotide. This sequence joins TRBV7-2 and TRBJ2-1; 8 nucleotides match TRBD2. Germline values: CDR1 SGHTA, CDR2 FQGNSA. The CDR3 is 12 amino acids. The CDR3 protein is CASTLAGIEQFF. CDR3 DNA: TGTGCCAGCACCTTAGCGGGGATTGAGCAGTTCTTC.

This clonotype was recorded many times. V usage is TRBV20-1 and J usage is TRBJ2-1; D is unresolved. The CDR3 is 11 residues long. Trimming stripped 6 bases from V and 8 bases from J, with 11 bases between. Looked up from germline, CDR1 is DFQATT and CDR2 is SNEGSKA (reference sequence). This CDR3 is CSAQAGDEQFF. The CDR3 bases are TGCAGTGCCCAGGCTGGCGATGAGCAGTTCTTC.